The T cell receptor beta chain under discussion was sequenced for a study of neurological immune-mediated disorders. The cDNA was synthesized by 5'RACE incorporating 10-nucleotide random UMIs. Each CDR3 protein gets one entry after TCRdb re-called the 5' RACE reads with MiXCR. The sample shows fewer than 30,000 distinct CDR3 sequences, around 21% of them seen only once. The table lists this clonotype with many counts. Unsorted libraries were generated from 2 million PBMCs. These cells had been stored in RNAlater at -80 C. The CDR3 length is 13 residues. CDR1 and CDR2 (germline): SGHKS, YYEKEE (reference sequence). V lost 0 bases and J 6 bases, leaving 10 bases between the germline ends.

The sample comprised PBMCs. The receptor was isolated from a woman aged 60 to 75 in good health. The chain uses TRBV5-5 and TRBJ2-7, with a weak D call TRBD1 (6 bases). This CDR3 reads CASSLGQGIEQYF. DNA of the CDR3: TGTGCCAGCAGCTTGGGCCAGGGGATCGAGCAGTACTTC.